This is a list of T cell receptor beta chains from one sample in a study of shared clonotypes between healthy human individuals. Profiling relied on immunoSEQ multiplex PCR, and the TCRdb table lists in-frame clones only, not all of them. The sample records roughly 500,000 clones, 75% to 85% being singletons. Sequenced input: PBMCs. These receptors were obtained from a middle-aged woman in good health. Some clones in this sample may be carry-over from other donors' samples. Each CDR3 is given with its conserved first and last residue. The D gene is left open where the match is weak. Expanded clones get a size class; other rows say once, few or many, or leave the size out.

V gene	J gene	D gene	clone size	CDR3 DNA	CDR3 protein
TRBV30	TRBJ2-6	.	.	TGTGCCTGGAGTGCCGGGTCTGGGGCCAACGTCCTGACTTTC	CAWSAGSGANVLTF
TRBV19	TRBJ2-7	.	.	TGTGCCAGTAGTATACTCGAGGCCCCGAAAACGGAAGAGCAGTACTTC	CASSILEAPKTEEQYF
TRBV5-1	TRBJ2-7	TRBD1	.	TGCGCCAGCAGCTGGGGGGACAGGGGTGACGAGCAGTACTTC	CASSWGDRGDEQYF
TRBV27	TRBJ1-2	TRBD1	many	TGTGCCAGCAGTTGGGGAGGGGGCGGAGTCTATGGCTACACCTTC	CASSWGGGGVYGYTF
TRBV19	TRBJ1-5	TRBD1	few	TGTGCCAGTAGGTCACAGGGGACCCGGAATCAGCCCCAGCATTTT	CASRSQGTRNQPQHF
TRBV7-9	TRBJ2-5	TRBD2	.	TGTGCCAGCAGCCACGGGGGGGCTCTCGAGACCCAGTACTTC	CASSHGGALETQYF
TRBV6-1	TRBJ2-2	.	.	TGTGCCAGCAGTGAAGCGAAGCAGCGGGCCTTCACCGGGGAGCTGTTTTTT	CASSEAKQRAFTGELFF
TRBV27	TRBJ2-3	.	.	TGTGCCAGCAGTTTCTCCCCAGATACGCAGTATTTT	CASSFSPDTQYF
TRBV9	TRBJ2-3	.	medium-sized	TGTGCCAGCAGCCTCCTACTGGATACGCAGTATTTT	CASSLLLDTQYF
TRBV7-3	TRBJ2-2	TRBD2	.	TGTGCCAGCAGCTCGTCTGGCGGGAGGGATACCGGGGAGCTGTTTTTT	CASSSSGGRDTGELFF
TRBV11-2	TRBJ2-6	.	.	TGTGCCAGCAGCTTATACATCTCTGGGGCCAACGTCCTGACTTTC	CASSLYISGANVLTF
TRBV18	TRBJ2-1	.	.	TGTGCCAGCTCAACCCTAAGAGGCAATGAGCAGTTCTTC	CASSTLRGNEQFF
TRBV6-1	TRBJ1-5	.	.	TGTGCCAGCAGTGAAGCTTGGGGTGGGGCTCAGCCCCAGCATTTT	CASSEAWGGAQPQHF
TRBV18	TRBJ2-5	TRBD1	.	TGTGCCAGCTCGTACCGGGACAGCCTCCAAGAGACCCAGTACTTC	CASSYRDSLQETQYF
TRBV5-1	TRBJ2-7	TRBD1	.	TGCGCCAGCAGCCTCCCGGGACAGTCTTACGAGCAGTACTTC	CASSLPGQSYEQYF
TRBV19	TRBJ1-2	TRBD1	.	TGTGCCAGTAGTCCCTTGGACAGGGTCGATGGCTACACCTTC	CASSPLDRVDGYTF
TRBV7-2	TRBJ2-3	TRBD2	.	TGTGCCAGCAGTCAGCACCGGACTAGCGGAAGCACAGATACGCAGTATTTT	CASSQHRTSGSTDTQYF
TRBV5-1	TRBJ2-7	TRBD2	.	TGCGCCAGCAGCTTGGGGGACGCGGGAGGGCTAGCCGAGCAGTACTTC	CASSLGDAGGLAEQYF
TRBV5-1	TRBJ1-4	.	few	TGCGCCAGCAGCTACGGGCGGACGCAGGGGGAAAAACTGTTTTTT	CASSYGRTQGEKLFF
TRBV5-6	TRBJ2-7	.	once	TGTGCCAGCAGCCTTGTACGGGGTGGCGAGCAGTACTTC	CASSLVRGGEQYF
TRBV28	TRBJ1-2	TRBD1	.	TGTGCCGGGCAGGGGGCTCAGGGCTATGGCTACACCTTC	CAGQGAQGYGYTF
TRBV6-1	TRBJ2-7	.	.	TGTGCCAGCAGTGAGGAGGGAGGATCCCCTTACGAGCAGTACTTC	CASSEEGGSPYEQYF
TRBV14	TRBJ1-1	.	once	TGTGCCAGCAGCCTTATAGGGGGCACTGAAGCTTTCTTT	CASSLIGGTEAFF
TRBV18	TRBJ2-7	.	.	TGTGCCAGCTCACCGACCTGGTCCCAATCCTACGAGCAGTACTTC	CASSPTWSQSYEQYF
TRBV5-1	TRBJ1-5	TRBD1	.	TGCGCCAGCAGCTTGGAACCACGGGACAGGGGCAGGCAGCCCCAGCATTTT	CASSLEPRDRGRQPQHF
TRBV12-2	TRBJ2-7	.	few	TGTGCAAGTCGCCTCGAGGCCGGGACAGGGTTTATCTACGAGCAGTACTTC	CASRLEAGTGFIYEQYF
TRBV9	TRBJ2-7	TRBD1	.	TGTGCCAGCAGCGCTGGGACAGGAGGATTCTACGAGCAGTACTTC	CASSAGTGGFYEQYF
TRBV2	TRBJ2-7	TRBD1	.	TGTGCCAGCAGTGGACAGGGGGCTGGCGAGCAGTACTTC	CASSGQGAGEQYF
TRBV5-1	TRBJ2-3	.	.	TGCGCCAGCAGCTTGGATCCTAGCGCCCCGAGGGAGCAGTATTTT	CASSLDPSAPREQYF
TRBV18	TRBJ2-2	.	.	TGTGCCAGCTCACCCGGGACTGGAAACACCGGGGAGCTGTTTTTT	CASSPGTGNTGELFF
TRBV27	TRBJ1-2	TRBD1	.	TGTGCCAGCAGTTTATCGAGACAGGGGGTAGGCTACACCTTC	CASSLSRQGVGYTF
TRBV7-9	TRBJ1-3	.	few	TGTGCCAGCAGCACCTCCTCAGGGGTACAGGGAAACACCATATATTTT	CASSTSSGVQGNTIYF
TRBV28	TRBJ1-2	.	.	TGTGCCAGCAGTTTGGTCTCTTCCTATGGCTATGGCTACACCTTC	CASSLVSSYGYGYTF
TRBV19	TRBJ1-1	TRBD1	.	TGTGCCAGTAGTTCCAACGGGGGAGGGGGCGCGGTGACTGAAGCTTTCTTT	CASSSNGGGGAVTEAFF
TRBV2	TRBJ1-1	.	.	TGTGCCAGCAGTGTCCGGGGGATGAACACTGAAGCTTTCTTT	CASSVRGMNTEAFF
TRBV2	TRBJ1-1	.	.	TGTGCCAGCAGCACCGGGAGGAACACTGAAGCTTTCTTT	CASSTGRNTEAFF
TRBV7-2	TRBJ2-5	.	.	TGTGCCAGCAGCTTAGACTATTTCCAAGAGACCCAGTACTTC	CASSLDYFQETQYF
TRBV4-3	TRBJ1-5	TRBD1	.	TGCGCCAGCAGCCGGACAGGGAACAATCAGCCCCAGCATTTT	CASSRTGNNQPQHF
TRBV5-1	TRBJ1-2	.	.	TGCGCCAGCACAATCGGGACGACGCAACCCTTTTATGGCTACACCTTC	CASTIGTTQPFYGYTF
TRBV6-4	TRBJ2-1	TRBD2	.	TGTGCCAGCAGTGAGACTAGCTTAAGTAGCTCCTACAATGAGCAGTTCTTC	CASSETSLSSSYNEQFF
TRBV7-9	TRBJ2-5	TRBD1	.	TGTGCCAGCACCGCGAGCCGGGACAGGGGCCCACAAGAGACCCAGTACTTC	CASTASRDRGPQETQYF